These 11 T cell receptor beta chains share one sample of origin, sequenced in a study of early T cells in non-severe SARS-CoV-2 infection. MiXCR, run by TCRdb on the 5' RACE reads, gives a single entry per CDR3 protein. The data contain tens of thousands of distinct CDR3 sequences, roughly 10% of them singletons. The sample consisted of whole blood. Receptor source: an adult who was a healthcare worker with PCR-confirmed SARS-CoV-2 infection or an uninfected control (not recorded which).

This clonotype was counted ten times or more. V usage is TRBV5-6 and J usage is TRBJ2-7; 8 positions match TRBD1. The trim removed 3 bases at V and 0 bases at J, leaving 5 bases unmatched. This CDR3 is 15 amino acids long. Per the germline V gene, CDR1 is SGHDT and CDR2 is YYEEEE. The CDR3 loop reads CASSSYRGSSYEQYF. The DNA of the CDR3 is TGTGCCAGCAGCTCATACAGGGGGTCCTCCTACGAGCAGTACTTC.

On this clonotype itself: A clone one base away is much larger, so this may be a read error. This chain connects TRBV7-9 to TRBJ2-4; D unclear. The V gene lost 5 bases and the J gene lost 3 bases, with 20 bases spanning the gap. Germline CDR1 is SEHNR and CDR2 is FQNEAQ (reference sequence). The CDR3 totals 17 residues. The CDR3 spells CASSPPVGGLVKNIQYF. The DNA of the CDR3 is TGTGCCAGCAGCCCCCCGGTCGGCGGTTTGGTCAAAAACATTCAGTACTTC.

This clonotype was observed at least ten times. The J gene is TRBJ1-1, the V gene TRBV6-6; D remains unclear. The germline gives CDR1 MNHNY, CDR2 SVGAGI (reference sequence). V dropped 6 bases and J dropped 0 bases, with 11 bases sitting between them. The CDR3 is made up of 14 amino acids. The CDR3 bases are TGTGCCAGCAGCCCTCGACGGATGAACACTGAAGCTTTCTTT. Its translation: CASSPRRMNTEAFF.

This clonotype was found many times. The DNA for the CDR3 is TGTGCCAGCAGTAAGGAGGGGCGGGAGCAGTACTTC. Its protein is CASSKEGREQYF. The chain joins TRBV6-5 to TRBJ2-7, with D possibly matching TRBD2 (6 bases). The CDR3 sequence is 12 residues long. The V gene's germline CDR1 is MNHEY and CDR2 SVGAGI. The V and J ends lost 5 bases and 7 bases respectively, with 12 bases between them.

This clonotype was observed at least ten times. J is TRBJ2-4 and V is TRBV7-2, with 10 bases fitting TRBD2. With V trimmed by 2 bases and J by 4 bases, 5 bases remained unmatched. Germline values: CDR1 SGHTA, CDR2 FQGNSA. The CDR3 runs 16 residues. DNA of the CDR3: TGTGCCAGCAGCTTATGGGATAGCGGGAGGAAAAACATTCAGTACTTC. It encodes CASSLWDSGRKNIQYF.

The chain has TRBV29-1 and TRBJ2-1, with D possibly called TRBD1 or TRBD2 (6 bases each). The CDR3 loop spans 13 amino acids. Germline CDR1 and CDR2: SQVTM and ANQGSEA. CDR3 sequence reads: CSLIGGSYNEQFF. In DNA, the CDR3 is TGCAGTCTTATAGGGGGGAGCTACAATGAGCAGTTCTTC.

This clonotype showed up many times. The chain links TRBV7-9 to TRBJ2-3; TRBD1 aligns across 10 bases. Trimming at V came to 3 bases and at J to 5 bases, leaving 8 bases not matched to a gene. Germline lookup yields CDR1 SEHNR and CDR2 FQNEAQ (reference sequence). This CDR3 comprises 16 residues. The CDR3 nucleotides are TGTGCCAGCAGCTTTTTGGACAGGGGGTTCCAAGATACGCAGTATTTT. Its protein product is CASSFLDRGFQDTQYF.

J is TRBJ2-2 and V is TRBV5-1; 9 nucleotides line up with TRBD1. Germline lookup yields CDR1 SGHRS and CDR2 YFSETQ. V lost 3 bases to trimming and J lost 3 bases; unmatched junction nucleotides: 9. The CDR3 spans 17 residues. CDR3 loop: CASSSVYRGRDTGELFF. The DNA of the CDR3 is TGCGCCAGCAGCTCGGTCTACAGGGGGCGAGACACCGGGGAGCTGTTTTTT.

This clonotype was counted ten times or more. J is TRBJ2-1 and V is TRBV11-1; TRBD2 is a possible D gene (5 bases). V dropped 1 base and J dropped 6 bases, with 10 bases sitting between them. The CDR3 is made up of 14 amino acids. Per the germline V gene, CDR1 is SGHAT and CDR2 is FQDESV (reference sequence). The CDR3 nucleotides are TGTGCCAGCAGCTTAGGGGGTCGGGGCAATGAGCAGTTCTTC. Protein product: CASSLGGRGNEQFF. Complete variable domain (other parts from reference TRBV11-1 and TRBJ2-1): EAEVAQSPRYKITEKSQAVAFWCDPISGHATLYWYRQILGQGPELLVQFQDESVVDDSQLPKDRFSAERLKGVDSTLKIQPAELGDSAMYLCASSLGGRGNEQFFGPGTRLTVL.

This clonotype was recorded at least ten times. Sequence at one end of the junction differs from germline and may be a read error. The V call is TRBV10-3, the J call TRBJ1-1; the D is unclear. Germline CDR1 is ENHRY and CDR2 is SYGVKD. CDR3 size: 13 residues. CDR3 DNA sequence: TGTGCCATCGGTGACCCGCTCAACACTGAAGCTTTCTTT. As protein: CAIGDPLNTEAFF.

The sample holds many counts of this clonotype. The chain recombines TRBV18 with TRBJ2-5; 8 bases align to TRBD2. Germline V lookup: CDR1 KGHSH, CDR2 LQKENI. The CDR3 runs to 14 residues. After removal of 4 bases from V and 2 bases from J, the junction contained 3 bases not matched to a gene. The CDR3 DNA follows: TGTGCCAGCTCACTGGGACTAGAGCAAGAGACCCAGTACTTC. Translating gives CASSLGLEQETQYF.